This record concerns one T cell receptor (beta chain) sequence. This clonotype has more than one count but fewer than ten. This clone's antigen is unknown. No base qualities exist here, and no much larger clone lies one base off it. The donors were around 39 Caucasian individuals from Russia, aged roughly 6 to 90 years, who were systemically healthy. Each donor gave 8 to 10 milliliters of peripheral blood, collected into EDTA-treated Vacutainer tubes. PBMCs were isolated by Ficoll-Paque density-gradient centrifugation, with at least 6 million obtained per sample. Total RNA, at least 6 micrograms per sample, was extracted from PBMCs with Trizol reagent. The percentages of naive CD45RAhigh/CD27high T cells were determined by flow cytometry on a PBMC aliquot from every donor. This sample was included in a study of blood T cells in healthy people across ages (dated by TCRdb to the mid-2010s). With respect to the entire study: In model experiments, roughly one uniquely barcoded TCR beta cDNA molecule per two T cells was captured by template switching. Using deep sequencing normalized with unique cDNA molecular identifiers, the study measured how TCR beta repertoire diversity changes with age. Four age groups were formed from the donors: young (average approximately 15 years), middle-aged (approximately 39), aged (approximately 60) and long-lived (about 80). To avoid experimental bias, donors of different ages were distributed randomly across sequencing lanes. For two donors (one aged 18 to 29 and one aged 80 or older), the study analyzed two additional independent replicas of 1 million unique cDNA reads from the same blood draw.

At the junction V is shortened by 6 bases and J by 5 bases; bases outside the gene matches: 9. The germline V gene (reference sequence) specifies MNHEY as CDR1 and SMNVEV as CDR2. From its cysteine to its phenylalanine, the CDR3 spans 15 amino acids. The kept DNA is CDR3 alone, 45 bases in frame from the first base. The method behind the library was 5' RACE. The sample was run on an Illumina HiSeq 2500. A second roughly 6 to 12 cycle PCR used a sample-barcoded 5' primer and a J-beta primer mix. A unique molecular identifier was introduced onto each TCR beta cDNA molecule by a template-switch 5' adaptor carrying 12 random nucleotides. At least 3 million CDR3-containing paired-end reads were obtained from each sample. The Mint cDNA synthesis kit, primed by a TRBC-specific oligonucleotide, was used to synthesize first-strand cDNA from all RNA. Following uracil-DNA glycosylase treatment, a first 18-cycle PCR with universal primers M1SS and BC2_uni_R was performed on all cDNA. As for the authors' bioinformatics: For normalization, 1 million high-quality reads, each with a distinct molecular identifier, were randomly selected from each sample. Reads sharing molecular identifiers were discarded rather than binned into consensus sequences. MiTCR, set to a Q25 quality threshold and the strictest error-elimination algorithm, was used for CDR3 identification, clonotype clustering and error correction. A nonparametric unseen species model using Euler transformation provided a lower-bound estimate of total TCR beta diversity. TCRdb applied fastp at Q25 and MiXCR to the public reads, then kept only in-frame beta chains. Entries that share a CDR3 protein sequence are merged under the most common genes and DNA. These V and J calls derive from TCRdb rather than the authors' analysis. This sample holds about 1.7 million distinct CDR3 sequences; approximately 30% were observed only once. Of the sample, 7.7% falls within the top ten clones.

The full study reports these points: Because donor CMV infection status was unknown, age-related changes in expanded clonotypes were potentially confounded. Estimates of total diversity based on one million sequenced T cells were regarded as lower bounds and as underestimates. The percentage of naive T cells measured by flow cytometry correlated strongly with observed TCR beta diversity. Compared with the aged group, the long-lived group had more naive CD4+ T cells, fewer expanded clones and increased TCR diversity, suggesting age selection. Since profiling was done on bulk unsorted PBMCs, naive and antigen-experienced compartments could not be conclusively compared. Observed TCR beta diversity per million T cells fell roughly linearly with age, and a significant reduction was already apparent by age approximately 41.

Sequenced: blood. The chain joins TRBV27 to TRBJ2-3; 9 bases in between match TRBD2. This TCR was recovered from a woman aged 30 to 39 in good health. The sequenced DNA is TGTGCCAGCAGCCCGCGGGGCGGGGGGGGAGATACGCAGTATTTT. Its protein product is CASSPRGGGGDTQYF.